The next 22 T cell receptor beta chains were all read from a single sample in a study of CD8+ T cells in alopecia areata. RNA was isolated and reverse transcribed to cDNA, the sequencing template. Profiled with immunoSEQ multiplex PCR; TCRdb holds only in-frame clones, not every one. The table has 130,000 to 150,000 clones, about 47% seen once. The material was CD4+ T cells sorted from blood, obtained at week 0. Every receptor here comes from a human donor with alopecia areata.

The J gene is TRBJ2-1, the V gene TRBV2; 10 nucleotides align to TRBD2. This CDR3 has 14 amino acids. Trimming cost V 5 bases and J 5 bases; bases outside gene matches: 3. In germline, CDR1 is SNHLY, CDR2 FYNNEI. CDR3 bases: TGTGCCAGCAGTATCCTAGCGGGGGACAATGAGCAGTTCTTC. It encodes CASSILAGDNEQFF.

The rearrangement uses TRBV29-1 and TRBJ2-5; D is ambiguous. The CDR3 runs to 12 residues. V was clipped by 8 bases and J by 5 bases, with 15 bases between them. The germline V gene encodes CDR1 SQVTM and CDR2 ANQGSEA. The DNA for the CDR3 is TGCAGCCCCCGTGGTTCGGGTGAGACCCAGTACTTC. It is translated as CSPRGSGETQYF.

The chain is built from TRBV7-9 and TRBJ1-2; 7 bases align to TRBD1. The V segment lost 5 bases and the J segment 2 bases; nucleotides outside the gene matches: 5. CDR3 length: 14 residues. Per germline, CDR1 SEHNR and CDR2 FQNEAQ (reference sequence). In nucleotides, the CDR3 is TGTGCCAGCAGCCCTCAGACAGGGAACTATGGCTACACCTTC. It codes for CASSPQTGNYGYTF.

The rearrangement links TRBV2 to TRBJ2-7, with 8 bases identical to TRBD2. The trim removed 1 base at V and 4 bases at J, leaving 6 bases unmatched. Germline-derived CDR1 and CDR2 are SNHLY and FYNNEI. There are 15 residues in the CDR3. In DNA form, the CDR3 reads TGTGCCAGCAGTGAAGAAAGCGGGAGACGGTACGAGCAGTACTTC. Protein sequence: CASSEESGRRYEQYF.

This clone was picked up a small number of times. This chain uses TRBV7-9 with TRBJ2-1, with D possibly being TRBD1 or TRBD2 (5 bases each). Trimming left V 4 bases short and J 5 bases short, with 15 bases between. The CDR3 runs 15 residues. From germline, CDR1 is SEHNR and CDR2 FQNEAQ (reference sequence). The CDR3 DNA reads TGTGCCAGCAGCTCCCCCAGGGCGGGCCACAATGAGCAGTTCTTC. Translated, it gives CASSSPRAGHNEQFF. Supplemented by reference TRBV7-9 and TRBJ2-1, the full variable domain reads DTGVSQNPRHKITKRGQNVTFRCDPISEHNRLYWYRQTLGQGPEFLTYFQNEAQLEKSRLLSDRFSAERPKGSFSTLEIQRTEQGDSAMYLCASSSPRAGHNEQFFGPGTRLTVL.

The V and J genes are TRBV4-1 and TRBJ2-5; 7 nucleotides align to TRBD2. CDR3 length: 16 amino acids. In germline, CDR1 is MGHRA, CDR2 YSYEKL. Trimming took 3 bases from V and 1 from J; bases not matched to a gene: 8. CDR3 residues: CASSQVAGTIQETQYF. CDR3 DNA: TGCGCCAGCAGCCAGGTCGCCGGGACTATCCAAGAGACCCAGTACTTC.

The chain combines TRBV30 with TRBJ1-2; D is unresolved. Germline V gene lookup returns CDR1 GTSNPN and CDR2 SVGIG (reference sequence). Deletions cut 3 bases from V and 2 bases from J, with 13 bases between. This CDR3 spans 14 amino acids. Here the CDR3 DNA reads TGTGCCTGGAGCCATTCAGGCACCAACTATGGCTACACCTTC. Protein: CAWSHSGTNYGYTF.

This sequence joins TRBV30 and TRBJ1-3, with D perhaps matching TRBD1 (5 bases). The CDR3 runs to 14 residues. Trimming left V 4 bases short and J 0 bases short, with 10 bases between. The germline V gene has CDR1 GTSNPN and CDR2 SVGIG (reference sequence). The CDR3 coding sequence is TGTGCCTGGAACCCAGGGACCTCTGGAAACACCATATATTTT. Translated, it gives CAWNPGTSGNTIYF.

The gene calls are TRBV29-1 and TRBJ1-1; TRBD1 is a possible D gene (5 bases). Trimming shortened V by 7 bases and J by 3 bases, and 15 bases separated the two germline ends. The CDR3 sequence is 13 residues long. CDR1 SQVTM and CDR2 ANQGSEA come from the germline V gene. The CDR3 sequence: CSASGQGHTEAFF. CDR3 bases: TGCAGCGCTTCAGGGCAGGGCCACACTGAAGCTTTCTTT. The whole variable domain, filled in from reference TRBV29-1 and TRBJ1-1, reads SAVISQKPSRDICQRGTSLTIQCQVDSQVTMMFWYRQQPGQSLTLIATANQGSEATYESGFVIDKFPISRPNLTFSTLTVSNMSPEDSSIYLCSASGQGHTEAFFGQGTRLTVV.

This clone was seen a single time. The chain uses TRBV7-2 and TRBJ2-2; D possibly matches TRBD1 or TRBD2 (6 bases each). V lost 2 bases and J 5 bases, leaving 18 bases between the germline ends. The CDR3 runs to 17 residues. Per the germline V gene, CDR1 is SGHTA and CDR2 is FQGNSA. The CDR3 sequence is CASSLNVPGAGTGELFF. The CDR3 nucleotides are TGTGCCAGCAGCTTAAACGTACCAGGGGCGGGAACCGGGGAGCTGTTTTTT. The variable domain in full, with the rest retrieved from reference TRBV7-2 and TRBJ2-2, is GAGVSQSPSNKVTEKGKDVELRCDPISGHTALYWYRQSLGQGLEFLIYFQGNSAPDKSGLPSDRFSAERTGGSVSTLTIQRTQQEDSAVYLCASSLNVPGAGTGELFFGEGSRLTVL.

In this sample, this clone turned up a few times. This chain uses TRBV29-1 with TRBJ2-3; perhaps TRBD2 as D (5 bases). Germline CDR1 SQVTM, CDR2 ANQGSEA. The length of the CDR3 is 13 residues. V was trimmed by 3 bases and J by 2 bases, leaving 9 bases between them. The CDR3 here is CSVDTRNTDTQYF. Here the CDR3 DNA reads TGCAGCGTTGACACTAGAAACACAGATACGCAGTATTTT.

A few counts support this clone. V and J are TRBV5-1 and TRBJ2-3; D is possibly TRBD1 (6 bases). Trimming took off 5 bases at V and 1 base at J, with 8 bases between the two ends. The CDR3 consists of 13 residues. Germline V CDR1 and CDR2: SGHRS, YFSETQ. The CDR3, as DNA: TGCGCCAGCAGTAGGACAGGCACAGATACGCAGTATTTT. It translates to CASSRTGTDTQYF.

This chain uses TRBV7-2 with TRBJ2-5, with TRBD2 identical over 7 bases. The trim removed 2 bases at V and 5 bases at J, leaving 8 bases unmatched. Germline V gene data show CDR1 as SGHTA and CDR2 as FQGNSA. The CDR3 sequence is 15 residues long. The CDR3 here is CASSLRRESLETQYF. As DNA, the CDR3 is TGTGCCAGCAGCTTAAGGCGGGAGAGTTTGGAGACCCAGTACTTC.

The gene calls are TRBV5-1 and TRBJ2-1, with 9 bases identical to TRBD1. This CDR3 comprises 15 residues. Germline values: CDR1 SGHRS, CDR2 YFSETQ. V lost 1 base to trimming and J lost 7 bases; unmatched junction nucleotides: 6. The CDR3 reads CASSLWDRDTNEQFF. The CDR3 DNA reads TGCGCCAGCAGCTTGTGGGACAGGGATACAAATGAGCAGTTCTTC.

This clone appeared many times. The chain uses TRBV4-2 and TRBJ2-3, with D unresolved. Trimming removed 0 bases at V and 9 bases at J, with 7 bases between. This CDR3 spans 12 amino acids. Germline loops: CDR1 LGHNA, CDR2 YNFKEQ. Here the CDR3 DNA reads TGTGCCAGCAGCCAAGAACCGAGGACGCAGTATTTT. Translating it yields CASSQEPRTQYF.

CDR3 residues: CSLSGPNTEAFF. The CDR3 DNA reads TGCAGTCTGTCCGGACCGAACACTGAAGCTTTCTTT. This chain joins TRBV29-1 and TRBJ1-1; D gene uncertain. This CDR3 is built from 12 residues. The germline V gene encodes CDR1 SQVTM and CDR2 ANQGSEA.

The V gene is TRBV29-1, the J gene TRBJ2-3; 7 bases agree with TRBD1. After removal of 6 bases from V and 1 base from J, the junction contained 7 bases not matched to a gene. CDR3 length equals 14 residues. In germline, CDR1 is SQVTM, CDR2 ANQGSEA. Here the CDR3 DNA reads TGCAGCGTCCATGACAGGGTCCGCACAGATACGCAGTATTTT. Translation: CSVHDRVRTDTQYF.

The chain carries TRBV30 and TRBJ2-7; the D gene is possibly TRBD2 (5 bases). This CDR3 has 14 residues. Per germline, CDR1 GTSNPN and CDR2 SVGIG (reference sequence). Trimming removed 4 bases from V and 6 bases from J, with 19 bases in between. The CDR3 coding sequence is TGTGCCTGGAATGGCGGGCTAGGATCGGGCGAGCAGTACTTC. Amino acids: CAWNGGLGSGEQYF. Full variable domain (outside the CDR3, taken from reference TRBV30 and TRBJ2-7): SQTIHQWPATLVQPVGSPLSLECTVEGTSNPNLYWYRQAAGRGLQLLFYSVGIGQISSEVPQNLSASRPQDRQFILSSKKLLLSDSGFYLCAWNGGLGSGEQYFGPGTRLTVT.

The genes are TRBV2 and TRBJ2-6, with D unresolved. V lost 1 base, J lost 4 bases, and 5 bases lay in between. The CDR3 loop spans 14 amino acids. CDR1 SNHLY and CDR2 FYNNEI come from the germline V gene. The CDR3 DNA sequence: TGTGCCAGCAGTGAAGGGAGAGGGGCCAACGTCCTGACTTTC. Its translation is CASSEGRGANVLTF. The full variable domain, completed using reference TRBV2 and TRBJ2-6, is EPEVTQTPSHQVTQMGQEVILRCVPISNHLYFYWYRQILGQKVEFLVSFYNNEISEKSEIFDDQFSVERPDGSNFTLKIRSTKLEDSAMYFCASSEGRGANVLTFGAGSRLTVL.

The chain has TRBV9 and TRBJ2-4, with D possibly matching TRBD2 (6 bases). The CDR3 sequence is 15 residues long. The germline V gene has CDR1 SGDLS and CDR2 YYNGEE. Trimming pared 4 bases from V and 0 bases from J, leaving 11 bases between. In DNA form, the CDR3 reads TGTGCCAGCAGCTCGGGAGAACTAGCCAAAAACATTCAGTACTTC. Translated: CASSSGELAKNIQYF.

The table lists this clone with a few counts. This sequence joins TRBV29-1 and TRBJ1-1; the match to TRBD1 covers 8 bases. The ends lost 7 bases at V and 5 bases at J; junction bases unmatched: 6. The CDR3 spans 12 residues. Germline loops: CDR1 SQVTM, CDR2 ANQGSEA. The CDR3 spells CSEDRGGTEAFF. The CDR3 region has the DNA TGCAGCGAAGACAGGGGCGGAACTGAAGCTTTCTTT.

The gene calls are TRBV27 and TRBJ2-2; either TRBD1 or TRBD2 may fit D (5 bases each). CDR3 length equals 14 residues. V was trimmed by 4 bases and J by 4 bases, leaving 10 bases between them. Germline CDR1 reads MNHEY; CDR2 reads SMNVEV (reference sequence). The DNA of the CDR3 is TGTGCCAGCAGTTGGGGGTCTCGCACCGGGGAGCTGTTTTTT. Protein: CASSWGSRTGELFF.